One and the same sample provided the 5 T cell receptor beta chains below, sequenced in a study of blood T cell repertoires in COVID-19. The data were produced by immunoSEQ multiplex PCR, yet TCRdb's version contains in-frame clones alone and is incomplete. The sample has 150,000 to 190,000 clones, roughly 85% seen once. Input material: peripheral blood. These receptors all stem from a woman aged 60-75 years with COVID-19, enrolled during active disease.

V and J are TRBV7-3 and TRBJ2-1; D is possibly TRBD2 (6 bases). Between the trimmed V and J ends, which lost 0 bases and 6 bases, there was a span of 21 bases. Germline lookup yields CDR1 SGHTA and CDR2 FQGTGA. The CDR3 contains 18 residues. The CDR3 region is CASSLTPFGGLRVNEQFF. CDR3 nucleotides: TGTGCCAGCAGCTTAACGCCATTTGGAGGGTTGAGGGTCAATGAGCAGTTCTTC.

CDR3 coding DNA: TGTGCCAGCAGCCCCGTTCCTAGCGGGAGTTTCGATGAGCAGTTCTTC. Amino acid sequence: CASSPVPSGSFDEQFF. The rearrangement joins TRBV7-8 to TRBJ2-1, with 10 bases aligning to TRBD2. Per germline, CDR1 SGHVS and CDR2 FQNEAQ. CDR3 length equals 16 residues. With 5 bases clipped from V and 8 bases from J, the junction kept 12 bases outside the gene matches.

The genes are TRBV19 and TRBJ1-3; weak D call: TRBD1 (5 bases). Looked up from germline, CDR1 is LNHDA and CDR2 is SQIVND (reference sequence). This CDR3 has 15 amino acids. Trimming left V 3 bases short and J 4 bases short, with 13 bases between. CDR3 sequence reads: CASSIGRVGGNTIYF. For the CDR3, the DNA is TGTGCCAGTAGTATCGGCAGGGTCGGCGGAAACACCATATATTTT.

This chain connects TRBV30 to TRBJ1-1; 11 positions match TRBD1. The CDR3 runs 14 residues. CDR1 and CDR2 from the germline V gene are GTSNPN and SVGIG (reference sequence). J was trimmed by 6 bases and V by 4 bases; bases with no gene match: 7. The DNA of the CDR3 is TGTGCCTGGATTCTTGGACAGGGGGCGTCTGAAGCTTTCTTT. Its protein product is CAWILGQGASEAFF.

This clone was detected only once. The chain joins TRBV10-3 to TRBJ2-2; D is undetermined. The CDR3 has 14 residues. Germline V lookup: CDR1 ENHRY, CDR2 SYGVKD. Trimming stripped 8 bases from V and 7 bases from J, with 17 bases between. This chain's CDR3 is CAIGRTAPSGELFF. CDR3 in DNA: TGTGCCATCGGCAGAACAGCCCCCAGCGGGGAGCTGTTTTTT.